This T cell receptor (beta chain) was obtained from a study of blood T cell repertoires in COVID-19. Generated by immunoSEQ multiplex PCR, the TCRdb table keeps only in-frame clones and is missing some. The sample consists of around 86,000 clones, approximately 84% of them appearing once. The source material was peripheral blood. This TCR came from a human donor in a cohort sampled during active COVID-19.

CDR3 region: CASSRDSYTGELFF. In DNA form, the CDR3 reads TGTGCCAGCAGCCGGGACAGCTACACCGGGGAGCTGTTTTTT. V gene TRBV7-3 combines with J gene TRBJ2-2, with 7 nucleotides matching TRBD1. The CDR3 length is 14 residues. Trimming at V came to 5 bases and at J to 3 bases, leaving 3 bases not matched to a gene. Germline lookup yields CDR1 SGHTA and CDR2 FQGTGA.